This entry lists 22 T cell receptor beta chains sequenced from one sample in a study of shared clonotypes between healthy human individuals. Only in-frame clones appear in the TCRdb table, and some are missing; sequencing was by immunoSEQ multiplex PCR. Of a few million clones listed, over 85% are singletons. Sequencing was carried out using naive CD4+ T cells sorted from blood. Subset described: CD45RA+ positively selected. The receptors stem from a man younger than 35 in good health.

This clone was counted a single time. The chain couples TRBV7-2 to TRBJ2-7; 12 positions agree with TRBD2. V shed 5 bases, J shed 2 bases, and the junction held 7 bases outside the gene matches. Germline CDR1 is SGHTA and CDR2 is FQGNSA. The CDR3 has 16 amino acids. The CDR3 DNA follows: TGTGCCAGCAGCCTACGGACTAGCGGGGTAACCTACGAGCAGTACTTC. Protein sequence: CASSLRTSGVTYEQYF. The entire variable domain, with the rest obtained from reference TRBV7-2 and TRBJ2-7, is as follows: GAGVSQSPSNKVTEKGKDVELRCDPISGHTALYWYRQSLGQGLEFLIYFQGNSAPDKSGLPSDRFSAERTGGSVSTLTIQRTQQEDSAVYLCASSLRTSGVTYEQYFGPGTRLTVT.

The V call is TRBV10-3, the J call TRBJ2-1; D is unresolved. The CDR3 extends over 15 amino acids. Germline V gene lookup returns CDR1 ENHRY and CDR2 SYGVKD. V lost 0 bases to trimming and J lost 5 bases, with 11 bases between them. CDR3 coding DNA: TGTGCCATCAGTGAGTCGACGCGGACGGACAATGAGCAGTTCTTC. It is translated as CAISESTRTDNEQFF.

This chain uses TRBV19 with TRBJ1-6; 7 nucleotides match TRBD1. Trimming at V came to 5 bases and at J to 9 bases, leaving 10 bases not matched to a gene. Germline V gene data show CDR1 as LNHDA and CDR2 as SQIVND (reference sequence). The CDR3 extends over 15 amino acids. The chain's CDR3 is CASSPPDRFSSPLHF. For the CDR3, the DNA is TGTGCCAGTAGTCCCCCGGACAGGTTTTCTTCACCCCTCCACTTT. The full variable domain, with the rest looked up from reference TRBV19 and TRBJ1-6, is DGGITQSPKYLFRKEGQNVTLSCEQNLNHDAMYWYRQDPGQGLRLIYYSQIVNDFQKGDIAEGYSVSREKKESFPLTVTSAQKNPTAFYLCASSPPDRFSSPLHFGNGTRLTVT.

V is TRBV5-1 and J is TRBJ2-7, with 10 bases fitting TRBD1. J lost 2 bases, V lost 5 bases, and 1 base had no gene match. CDR1 is SGHRS and CDR2 is YFSETQ in the germline V gene. The CDR3 loop spans 13 amino acids. The DNA for the CDR3 is TGCGCCAGCAGGGACAGGGGGGCCTACGAGCAGTACTTC. Protein: CASRDRGAYEQYF. The variable domain in full, with the rest retrieved from reference TRBV5-1 and TRBJ2-7, is KAGVTQTPRYLIKTRGQQVTLSCSPISGHRSVSWYQQTPGQGLQFLFEYFSETQRNKGNFPGRFSGRQFSNSRSEMNVSTLELGDSALYLCASRDRGAYEQYFGPGTRLTVT.

This chain uses TRBV5-1 with TRBJ2-1; D ambiguous. Per germline, CDR1 SGHRS and CDR2 YFSETQ. This CDR3 has 14 amino acids. Deletions cut 3 bases from V and 4 bases from J, with 11 bases between. In nucleotides, the CDR3 is TGCGCCAGCAGCTACCCTACGATATACAATGAGCAGTTCTTC. Its translation: CASSYPTIYNEQFF.

The CDR3 region is CASSGGTYEQYF. CDR3 DNA: TGTGCCTCGTCCGGGGGGACCTACGAGCAGTACTTC. The chain carries TRBV6-1 and TRBJ2-5; 7 bases line up with TRBD2. With the DNA end fitting TRBJ2-7 better, the J assignment may be wrong. Germline V lookup: CDR1 MNHNS, CDR2 SASEGT. This CDR3 comprises 12 residues.

The rearrangement links TRBV5-6 to TRBJ2-4; no reliable D call. Trimming removed 4 bases from V and 2 bases from J, with 10 bases in between. This CDR3 comprises 14 residues. The germline V gene encodes CDR1 SGHDT and CDR2 YYEEEE. CDR3 bases: TGTGCCAGCAGCCCCGACCCGACCAAAAACATTCAGTACTTC. Translated: CASSPDPTKNIQYF.

CDR3 sequence: CASSLALGLTDTQYF. Here the CDR3 DNA reads TGCGCCAGCAGCTTGGCGTTGGGTCTCACAGATACGCAGTATTTT. The V call is TRBV5-1, the J call TRBJ2-3, with D unresolved. The germline gives CDR1 SGHRS, CDR2 YFSETQ. The CDR3 consists of 15 residues. Between the trimmed V and J ends, which lost 0 bases and 2 bases, there was a span of 10 bases. Drawing the rest from reference TRBV5-1 and TRBJ2-3, the complete variable domain is KAGVTQTPRYLIKTRGQQVTLSCSPISGHRSVSWYQQTPGQGLQFLFEYFSETQRNKGNFPGRFSGRQFSNSRSEMNVSTLELGDSALYLCASSLALGLTDTQYFGPGTRLTVL.

This rearrangement joins TRBV5-1 to TRBJ2-7, with 11 bases matching TRBD1. From germline, CDR1 is SGHRS and CDR2 YFSETQ. The junction had 8 bases not matched to a gene; V was cut back by 4 bases and J by 5 bases. This CDR3 has 15 amino acids. Here the CDR3 DNA reads TGCGCCAGCAGCGTCGGACAGGGGGCGAATGACGAGCAGTACTTC. Protein product: CASSVGQGANDEQYF.

The chain recombines TRBV6-6 with TRBJ2-3; D remains unclear. The germline V gene encodes CDR1 MNHNY and CDR2 SVGAGI (reference sequence). V was clipped by 4 bases and J by 3 bases, with 5 bases between them. The CDR3 is made up of 12 amino acids. This chain's CDR3 is CASSSTTDTQYF. CDR3 nucleotides: TGTGCCAGCAGTTCCACAACAGATACGCAGTATTTT.

Turning to this clone: The sample contains more than one DNA sequence encoding this CDR3. The chain joins TRBV5-1 to TRBJ1-1; D remains ambiguous. V was clipped by 0 bases and J by 0 bases, with 6 bases between them. The CDR3 covers 14 residues. The germline gives CDR1 SGHRS, CDR2 YFSETQ. The CDR3 here is CASSLASMNTEAFF. CDR3 in DNA: TGCGCCAGCAGCTTGGCATCTATGAACACTGAAGCTTTCTTT.

V gene TRBV30 combines with J gene TRBJ2-5, with 7 bases that match TRBD2. V was clipped by 3 bases and J by 4 bases; unmatched bases: 17. The CDR3 consists of 17 residues. The V gene's germline CDR1 is GTSNPN and CDR2 SVGIG (reference sequence). The CDR3 is CAWSAKTLTSPPETQYF. For the CDR3, the DNA is TGTGCCTGGAGCGCCAAAACGTTGACTAGCCCCCCAGAGACCCAGTACTTC.

The chain uses TRBV18 and TRBJ2-6; D ambiguous. This CDR3 comprises 16 residues. V was cut by 4 bases and J by 1 base, with 11 bases left in between. Germline-derived CDR1 and CDR2 are KGHSH and LQKENI. The CDR3 sequence is CASSLGLKSGANVLTF. CDR3 DNA sequence: TGTGCCAGCTCACTTGGGCTGAAGTCTGGGGCCAACGTCCTGACTTTC.

This chain connects TRBV30 to TRBJ1-5, with a possible D match to TRBD1 (5 bases). From germline, CDR1 is GTSNPN and CDR2 SVGIG (reference sequence). Trimming cost V 3 bases and J 2 bases, with 11 bases left between them. The CDR3 consists of 14 residues. CDR3 in amino acids: CAWRDDSGNQPQHF. CDR3 bases: TGTGCCTGGAGAGACGACAGCGGCAATCAGCCCCAGCATTTT.

The gene calls are TRBV7-3 and TRBJ2-7, with 7 bases that match TRBD1. V lost 5 bases, J lost 4 bases, and 8 bases stayed unmatched. The CDR3 is made up of 14 amino acids. Per the germline V gene, CDR1 is SGHTA and CDR2 is FQGTGA. The CDR3 protein is CASSTSTGPYEQYF. The CDR3 DNA follows: TGTGCCAGCAGCACCTCGACAGGGCCGTACGAGCAGTACTTC.

This sequence joins TRBV30 and TRBJ2-1; D gene ambiguous. This CDR3 is built from 15 residues. The V end lost 8 bases, the J end lost 5 bases, and 22 bases lay between the germline ends. Germline CDR1 and CDR2: GTSNPN and SVGIG (reference sequence). The CDR3 loop is CAAAAPSSYNNEQFF. The CDR3 nucleotides read TGTGCCGCCGCGGCCCCAAGCTCATATAACAATGAGCAGTTCTTC.

J is TRBJ2-5 and V is TRBV6-1; D may be TRBD2 (5 bases). Germline V gene data show CDR1 as MNHNS and CDR2 as SASEGT. Trimming took off 2 bases at V and 3 bases at J, with 7 bases between the two ends. The CDR3 length is 13 residues. The CDR3 spells CASSENGKETQYF. Here the CDR3 DNA reads TGTGCCAGCAGTGAAAACGGGAAAGAGACCCAGTACTTC.

The rearrangement joins TRBV4-3 to TRBJ2-7; 13 bases are shared with TRBD2. Germline values: CDR1 LGHNA, CDR2 YSLEER. The CDR3 is 19 residues long. J gave up 1 base and V 1 base, and 10 bases lay outside the gene matches. The CDR3 here is CASSQVRLAGGLSSYEQYF. CDR3 coding DNA: TGCGCCAGCAGCCAAGTACGACTAGCGGGAGGTCTCTCGTCCTACGAGCAGTACTTC.

This clone was observed a single time. V usage is TRBV6-1 and J usage is TRBJ1-1, with 7 bases lining up with TRBD1. J was trimmed by 4 bases and V by 6 bases; bases with no gene match: 8. The CDR3 contains 14 residues. The germline V gene encodes CDR1 MNHNS and CDR2 SASEGT. As DNA, the CDR3 is TGTGCCAGCAGCCCAACGCGGGACAGCACTGAAGCTTTCTTT. This sequence encodes CASSPTRDSTEAFF.

The rearrangement links TRBV9 to TRBJ1-2, with D tentatively TRBD1 (5 bases). V dropped 3 bases and J dropped 4 bases, with 16 bases sitting between them. The CDR3 has 15 residues. Germline loops: CDR1 SGDLS, CDR2 YYNGEE. CDR3 sequence: CASSGEGLGVYGYTF. CDR3 DNA sequence: TGTGCCAGCAGCGGAGAGGGGTTGGGTGTCTATGGCTACACCTTC.

This chain links TRBV6-5 with TRBJ2-7; D remains unclear. V lost 6 bases and J 3 bases, leaving 12 bases between the germline ends. Germline CDR1 is MNHEY and CDR2 is SVGAGI. The CDR3 loop spans 13 amino acids. Written as DNA, the CDR3 is TGTGCCAGCAGCACGGACCCGGTCTACGAGCAGTACTTC. It encodes CASSTDPVYEQYF.

The chain is built from TRBV18 and TRBJ2-7, with 7 bases identical to TRBD1. Germline loops: CDR1 KGHSH, CDR2 LQKENI. The CDR3 runs 14 residues. J lost 3 bases, V lost 8 bases, and 10 bases had no gene match. DNA of the CDR3: TGTGCCAGCCGAAATTCCGGGACAGTCTACGAGCAGTACTTC. This encodes CASRNSGTVYEQYF.